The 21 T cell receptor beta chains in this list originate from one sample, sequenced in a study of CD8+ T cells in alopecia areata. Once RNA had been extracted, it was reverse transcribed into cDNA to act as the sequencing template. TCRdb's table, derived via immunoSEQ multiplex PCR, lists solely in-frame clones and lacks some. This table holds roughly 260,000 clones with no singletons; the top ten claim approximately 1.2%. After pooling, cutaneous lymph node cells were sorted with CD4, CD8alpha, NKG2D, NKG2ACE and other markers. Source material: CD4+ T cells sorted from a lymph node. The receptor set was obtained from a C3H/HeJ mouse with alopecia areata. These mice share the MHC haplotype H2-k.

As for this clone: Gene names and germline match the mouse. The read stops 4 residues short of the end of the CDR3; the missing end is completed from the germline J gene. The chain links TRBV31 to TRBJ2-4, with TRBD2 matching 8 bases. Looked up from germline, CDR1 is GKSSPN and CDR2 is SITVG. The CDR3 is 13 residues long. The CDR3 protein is CAWSQLGENTLYF. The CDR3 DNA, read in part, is TGTGCCTGGAGTCAACTGGGGGAAAAC.

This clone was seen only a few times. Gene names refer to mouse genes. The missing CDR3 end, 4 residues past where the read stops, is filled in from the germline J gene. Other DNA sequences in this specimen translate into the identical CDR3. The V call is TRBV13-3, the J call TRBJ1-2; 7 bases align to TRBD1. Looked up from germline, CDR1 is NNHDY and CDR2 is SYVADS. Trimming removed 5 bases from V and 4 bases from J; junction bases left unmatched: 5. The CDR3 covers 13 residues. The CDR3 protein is CASSDRVGSDYTF. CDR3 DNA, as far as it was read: TGTGCCAGCAGCGACAGGGTGGGCTCC.

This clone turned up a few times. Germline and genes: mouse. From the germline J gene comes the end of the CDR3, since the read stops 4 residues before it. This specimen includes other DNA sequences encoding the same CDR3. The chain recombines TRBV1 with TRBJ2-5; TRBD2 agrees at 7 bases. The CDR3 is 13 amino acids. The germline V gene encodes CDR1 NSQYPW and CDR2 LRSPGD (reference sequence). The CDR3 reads CTCSAPGGDTQYF. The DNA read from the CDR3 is TGCACCTGCAGTGCTCCTGGGGGAGAC.

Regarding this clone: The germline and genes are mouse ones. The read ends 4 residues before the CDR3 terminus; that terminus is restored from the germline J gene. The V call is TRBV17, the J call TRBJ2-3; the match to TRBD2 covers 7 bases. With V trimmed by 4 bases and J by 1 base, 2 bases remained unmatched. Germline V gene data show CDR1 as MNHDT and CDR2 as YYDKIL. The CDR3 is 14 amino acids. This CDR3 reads CASSIWGGAETLYF. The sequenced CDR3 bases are TGTGCTAGCAGTATATGGGGGGGTGCAGAA. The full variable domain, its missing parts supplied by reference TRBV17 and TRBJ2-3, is DTTVKQNPRYKLARVGKPVNLICSQTMNHDTMYWYQKKPNQAPKLLLFYYDKILNREADTFEKFQSSRPNNSFCSLYIGSAGLEYSAMYLCASSIWGGAETLYFGSGTRLTVL.

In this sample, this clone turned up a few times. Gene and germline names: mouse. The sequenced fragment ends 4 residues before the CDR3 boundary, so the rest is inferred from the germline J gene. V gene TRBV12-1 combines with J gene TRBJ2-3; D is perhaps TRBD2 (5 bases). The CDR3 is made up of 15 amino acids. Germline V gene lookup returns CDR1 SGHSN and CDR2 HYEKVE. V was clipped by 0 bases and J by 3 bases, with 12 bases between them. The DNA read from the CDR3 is TGTGCCAGCTCTCTCGTGGGGTCTGAGGCAGAA. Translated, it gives CASSLVGSEAE. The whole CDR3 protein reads CASSLVGSEAETLYF. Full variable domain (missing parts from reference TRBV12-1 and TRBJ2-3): DSGVVQSPRHIIKEKGGRSVLTCIPISGHSNVVWYQQTLGKELKFLIQHYEKVERDKGFLPSRFSVQQFDDYHSEMNMSALELEDSAMYFCASSLVGSEAETLYFGSGTRLTVL.

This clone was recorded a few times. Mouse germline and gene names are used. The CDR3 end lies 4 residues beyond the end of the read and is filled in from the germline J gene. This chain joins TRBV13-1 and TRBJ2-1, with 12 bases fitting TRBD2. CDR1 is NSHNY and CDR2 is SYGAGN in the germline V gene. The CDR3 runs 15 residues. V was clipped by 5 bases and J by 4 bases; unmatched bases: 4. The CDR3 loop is CASRMTGGAYAEQFF. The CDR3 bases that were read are TGTGCCAGCAGAATGACTGGGGGGGCTTATGCT.

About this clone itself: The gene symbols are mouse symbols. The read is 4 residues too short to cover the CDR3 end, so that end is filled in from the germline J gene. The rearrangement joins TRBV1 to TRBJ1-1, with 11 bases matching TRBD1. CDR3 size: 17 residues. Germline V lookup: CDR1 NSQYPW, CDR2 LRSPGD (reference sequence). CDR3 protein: CTCSADYGQGAKTEVFF. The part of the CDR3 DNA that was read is TGCACCTGCAGTGCAGATTACGGACAGGGGGCAAAGACA.

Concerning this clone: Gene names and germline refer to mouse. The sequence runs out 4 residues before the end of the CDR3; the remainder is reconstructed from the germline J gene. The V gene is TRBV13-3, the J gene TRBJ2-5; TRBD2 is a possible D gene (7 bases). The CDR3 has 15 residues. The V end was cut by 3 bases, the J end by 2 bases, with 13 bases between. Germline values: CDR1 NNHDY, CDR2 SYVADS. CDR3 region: CASSAGGGGQDTQYF. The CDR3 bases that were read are TGTGCCAGCAGTGCTGGGGGAGGGGGCCAAGAC.

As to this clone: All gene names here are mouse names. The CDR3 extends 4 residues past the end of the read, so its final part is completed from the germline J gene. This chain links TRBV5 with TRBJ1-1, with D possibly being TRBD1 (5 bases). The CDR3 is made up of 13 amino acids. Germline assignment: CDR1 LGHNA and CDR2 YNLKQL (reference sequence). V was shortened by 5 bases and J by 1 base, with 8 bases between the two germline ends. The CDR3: CASSNQGNTEVFF. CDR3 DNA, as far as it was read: TGTGCCAGCAGCAACCAGGGGAACACA.

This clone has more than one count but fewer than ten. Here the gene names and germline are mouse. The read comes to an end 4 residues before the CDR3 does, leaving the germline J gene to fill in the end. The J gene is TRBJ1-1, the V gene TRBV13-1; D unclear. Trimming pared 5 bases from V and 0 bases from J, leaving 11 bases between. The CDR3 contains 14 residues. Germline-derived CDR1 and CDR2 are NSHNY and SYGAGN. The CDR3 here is CASRQRISNTEVFF. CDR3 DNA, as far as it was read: TGTGCCAGCAGGCAGCGTATCTCAAACACA.

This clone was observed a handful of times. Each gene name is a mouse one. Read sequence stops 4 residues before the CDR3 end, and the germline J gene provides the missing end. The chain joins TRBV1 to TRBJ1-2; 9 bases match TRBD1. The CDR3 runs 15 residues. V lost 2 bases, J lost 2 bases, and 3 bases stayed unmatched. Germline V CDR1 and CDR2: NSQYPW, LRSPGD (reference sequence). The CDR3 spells CTCSAKQGANSDYTF. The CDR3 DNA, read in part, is TGCACCTGCAGTGCAAAACAGGGGGCGAACTCC.

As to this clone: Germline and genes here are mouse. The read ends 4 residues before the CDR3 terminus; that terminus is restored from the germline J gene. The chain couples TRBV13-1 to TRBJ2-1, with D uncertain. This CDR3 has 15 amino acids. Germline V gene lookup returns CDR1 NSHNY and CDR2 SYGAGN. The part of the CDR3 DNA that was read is TGTGCCAGCAGTGATGCAGAGGGTTGGAGGGCT. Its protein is CASSDAEGWRA. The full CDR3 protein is CASSDAEGWRAEQFF.

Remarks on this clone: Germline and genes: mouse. CDR3 DNA, as far as it was read: TGTGCCAGCAGATCCAGGGGGCAAGAC. This codes for CASRSRGQD. The whole CDR3 region reads CASRSRGQDTQYF. The rearrangement uses TRBV4 and TRBJ2-5, with TRBD1 identical over 7 bases. Coverage ceases 4 residues before the CDR3 finishes, and the germline J gene fills in the end. The V segment lost 6 bases and the J segment 3 bases; nucleotides outside the gene matches: 3. The CDR3 covers 13 residues. The germline V gene encodes CDR1 LGHDT and CDR2 YNNKQL (reference sequence). The full variable domain, rest sourced from reference TRBV4 and TRBJ2-5, is ETAVFQTPNYHVTQVGNEVSFNCKQTLGHDTMYWYKQDSKKLLKIMFSYNNKQLIVNETVPRRFSPQSSDKAHLNLRIKSVEPEDSAVYLCASRSRGQDTQYFGPGTRLLVL.

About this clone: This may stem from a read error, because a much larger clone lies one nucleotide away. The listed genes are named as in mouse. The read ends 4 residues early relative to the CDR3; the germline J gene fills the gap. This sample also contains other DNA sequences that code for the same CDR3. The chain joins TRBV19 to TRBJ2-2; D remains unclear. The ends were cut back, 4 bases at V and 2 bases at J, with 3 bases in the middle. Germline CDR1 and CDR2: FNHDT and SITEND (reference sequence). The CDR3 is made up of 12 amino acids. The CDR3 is CASSLNTGQLYF. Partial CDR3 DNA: TGTGCCAGCAGTCTTAACACCGGG.

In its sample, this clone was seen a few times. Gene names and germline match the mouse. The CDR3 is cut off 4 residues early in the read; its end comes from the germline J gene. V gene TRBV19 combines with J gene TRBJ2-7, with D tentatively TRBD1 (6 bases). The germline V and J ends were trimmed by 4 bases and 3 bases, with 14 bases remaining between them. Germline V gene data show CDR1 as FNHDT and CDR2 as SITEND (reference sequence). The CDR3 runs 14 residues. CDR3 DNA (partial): TGTGCCAGCAGTGCCCCCGGGACAAACTAT. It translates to CASSAPGTNY. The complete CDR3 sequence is CASSAPGTNYEQYF. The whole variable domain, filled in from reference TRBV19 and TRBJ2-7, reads GGIITQTPKFLIGQEGQKLTLKCQQNFNHDTMYWYRQDSGKGLRLIYYSITENDLQKGDLSEGYDASREKKSSFSLTVTSAQKNEMAVFLCASSAPGTNYEQYFGPGTRLTVL.

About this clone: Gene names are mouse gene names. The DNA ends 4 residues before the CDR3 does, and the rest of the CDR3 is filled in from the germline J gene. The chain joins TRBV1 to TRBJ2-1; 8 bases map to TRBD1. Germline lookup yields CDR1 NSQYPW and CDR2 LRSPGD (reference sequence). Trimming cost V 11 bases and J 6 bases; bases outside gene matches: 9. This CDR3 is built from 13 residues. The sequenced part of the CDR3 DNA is TGCACCGTATGGACAGGGAATCTTGCT. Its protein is CTVWTGNLA. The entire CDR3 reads CTVWTGNLAEQFF.

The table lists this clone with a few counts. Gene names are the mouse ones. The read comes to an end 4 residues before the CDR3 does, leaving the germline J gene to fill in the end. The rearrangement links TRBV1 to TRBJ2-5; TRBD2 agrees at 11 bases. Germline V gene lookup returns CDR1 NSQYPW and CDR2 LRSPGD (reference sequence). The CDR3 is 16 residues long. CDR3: CTCSAGVLGGRDTQYF. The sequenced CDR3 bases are TGCACCTGCAGTGCAGGAGTACTGGGGGGGCGGGAC.

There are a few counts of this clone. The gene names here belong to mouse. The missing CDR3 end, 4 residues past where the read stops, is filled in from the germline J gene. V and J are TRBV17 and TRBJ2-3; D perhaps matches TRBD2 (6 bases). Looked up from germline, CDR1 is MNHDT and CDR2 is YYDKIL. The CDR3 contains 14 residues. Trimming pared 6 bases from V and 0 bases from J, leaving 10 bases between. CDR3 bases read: TGTGCTAGCAGCCCGCTGGGGAGTGCAGAA. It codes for CASSPLGSAE. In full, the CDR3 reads CASSPLGSAETLYF.

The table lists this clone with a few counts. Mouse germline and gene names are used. The CDR3: CASSEVGRGNSDYTF. The sequenced CDR3 bases are TGTGCCAGCAGTGAGGTGGGCAGGGGGAACTCC. The V and J genes are TRBV13-1 and TRBJ1-2; 7 bases align to TRBD1. The read terminates 4 residues before the CDR3 end, so the remaining end is supplied by the germline J gene. Germline V gene data show CDR1 as NSHNY and CDR2 as SYGAGN. The CDR3 loop spans 15 amino acids. The junction had 6 bases not matched to a gene; V was cut back by 2 bases and J by 2 bases.

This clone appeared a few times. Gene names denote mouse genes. The CDR3 protein is CASRPGGRYAEQFF. Partial CDR3 DNA: TGTGCCAGCAGGCCTGGGGGGAGATATGCT. The chain joins TRBV19 to TRBJ2-1; 8 bases match TRBD2. The read finishes 4 residues shy of the CDR3 end, and the germline J gene is used to complete it. CDR1 FNHDT and CDR2 SITEND come from the germline V gene (reference sequence). This CDR3 is 14 amino acids long. V was pared by 5 bases and J by 4 bases, with 5 bases of the junction left unmatched.

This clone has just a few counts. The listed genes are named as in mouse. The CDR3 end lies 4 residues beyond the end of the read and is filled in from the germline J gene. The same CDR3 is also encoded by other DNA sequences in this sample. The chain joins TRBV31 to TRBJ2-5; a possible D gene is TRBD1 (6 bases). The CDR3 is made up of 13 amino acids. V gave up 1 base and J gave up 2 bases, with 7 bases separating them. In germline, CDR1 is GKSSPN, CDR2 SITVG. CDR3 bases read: TGTGCCTGGAGTCGAGGGGGCCAAGAC. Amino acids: CAWSRGGQD. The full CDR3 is CAWSRGGQDTQYF.